The 18 T cell receptor beta chains below come from one sample, sequenced in a study of Graves' ophthalmopathy and Graves' hyperthyroidism. Amplified TCR beta CDR3 regions were obtained using RNA transcripts as template. The first round was an RT-PCR with HTBI primers, and the second round was a multiplex PCR. TCRdb processed the multiplex PCR reads anew with MiXCR; each CDR3 protein has one entry. Of about 380,000 distinct CDR3 sequences listed, 15% to 17% were seen once; the top ten hold roughly 7%. Sequenced material: peripheral blood. Receptors originate from a young woman with stable Graves' hyperthyroidism.

This clonotype was observed many times. CDR3 sequence (DNA): TGTGCCAGCAGCTCCTGGGACCTGAACACTGAAGCTTTCTTT. Translating gives CASSSWDLNTEAFF. V and J are TRBV7-8 and TRBJ1-1; tentative D call: TRBD1 (5 bases). Germline V gives CDR1 SGHVS, CDR2 FQNEAQ. V was shortened by 4 bases and J by 0 bases, with 9 bases between the two germline ends. The CDR3 totals 14 residues.

The chain uses TRBV24-1 and TRBJ2-2; no reliable D call. The CDR3 loop spans 14 amino acids. CDR1 KGHDR and CDR2 SFDVKD come from the germline V gene. Deletions cut 9 bases from V and 1 base from J, with 11 bases between. CDR3 DNA: TGTGCCACCGAAGGGCCCCTGAACACCGGGGAGCTGTTTTTT. Its translation: CATEGPLNTGELFF.

This rearrangement joins TRBV20-1 to TRBJ1-2; D unresolved. Germline V CDR1 and CDR2: DFQATT, SNEGSKA (reference sequence). Trimming took off 6 bases at V and 2 bases at J, with 16 bases between the two ends. The CDR3 runs 14 residues. The CDR3 loop reads CSALTSQSNYGYTF. In DNA form, the CDR3 reads TGCAGTGCCCTGACGTCACAGTCCAACTATGGCTACACCTTC.

This clonotype has ten or more counts. V gene TRBV3-1 combines with J gene TRBJ2-5, with D maybe TRBD1 (6 bases). The germline V gene has CDR1 LGHDT and CDR2 YNNKEL (reference sequence). The V end was cut by 3 bases, the J end by 1 base, with 15 bases between. The length of the CDR3 is 16 residues. DNA for the CDR3: TGTGCCAGCAGCCAGTTCCGGGACATCCGCCAAGAGACCCAGTACTTC. It yields the protein CASSQFRDIRQETQYF.

V and J are TRBV6-1 and TRBJ1-1, with D unresolved. Trimming removed 8 bases at V and 0 bases at J, with 13 bases between. CDR1 is MNHNS, CDR2 SASEGT, per germline. The CDR3 contains 14 residues. For the CDR3, the DNA is TGTGCCAGCCGTCGGGGTGACATGAACACTGAAGCTTTCTTT. Translating it yields CASRRGDMNTEAFF.

This clonotype was counted ten times or more. J is TRBJ1-2 and V is TRBV6-2 or TRBV6-3; D unclear. With 2 bases removed from V and 3 bases from J, the gap between germline ends came to 7 bases. The germline CDR1 and CDR2 sequences are MNHEY and SVGEGT. CDR3 length: 13 residues. Written as DNA, the CDR3 is TGTGCCAGCAGTTACGCGCCTGACTATGGCTACACCTTC. The encoded protein is CASSYAPDYGYTF.

Ten or more counts support this clonotype. The chain combines TRBV5-4 with TRBJ1-1; D not certain. The germline CDR1 and CDR2 sequences are SGHNT and YYREEE (reference sequence). Trimming left V 0 bases short and J 0 bases short, with 15 bases between. This CDR3 region has 17 residues. The CDR3 loop is CASSLALRTVLNTEAFF. The CDR3 DNA sequence: TGTGCCAGCAGCTTGGCTCTCCGGACCGTTTTGAACACTGAAGCTTTCTTT.

This clonotype occurred many times. The V and J genes are TRBV11-2 and TRBJ1-1; D is uncertain. This CDR3 region has 13 residues. Germline-derived CDR1 and CDR2 are SGHAT and FQNNGV. V lost 5 bases, J lost 2 bases, and 9 bases lay in between. The CDR3 nucleotides are TGTGCCAGCAGCATACAGAGAAACACTGAAGCTTTCTTT. This gives the protein CASSIQRNTEAFF.

This clonotype has ten or more counts. The chain employs TRBV27 and TRBJ2-7; D is undetermined. Per the germline V gene, CDR1 is MNHEY and CDR2 is SMNVEV (reference sequence). V was pared by 8 bases and J by 2 bases, with 13 bases between. CDR3 length equals 13 residues. DNA for the CDR3: TGTGCCAGCGCGCTCACCCAGGCCTACGAGCAGTACTTC. As protein: CASALTQAYEQYF.

This clonotype was seen at least ten times. The V and J genes are TRBV7-3 and TRBJ1-6; D is possibly TRBD1 (5 bases). The V and J ends lost 0 bases and 8 bases respectively, with 20 bases between them. CDR3 size: 18 residues. The germline CDR1 and CDR2 sequences are SGHTA and FQGTGA. CDR3 DNA sequence: TGTGCCAGCAGCTTAACCCCCCCTACAGGCCGTCTCGATTCACCCCTCCACTTT. Translation: CASSLTPPTGRLDSPLHF.

This clonotype was counted ten times or more. The chain links TRBV10-3 to TRBJ2-7; D unclear. Germline CDR1 is ENHRY and CDR2 is SYGVKD. CDR3 length: 11 amino acids. Trimming removed 3 bases at V and 3 bases at J, with 3 bases between. CDR3 nucleotide sequence: TGTGCCATCAGTGAAAACTACGAGCAGTACTTC. Its protein product is CAISENYEQYF.

The table lists this clonotype with many counts. This sequence joins TRBV25-1 and TRBJ1-2; TRBD1 agrees at 8 bases. V shed 3 bases, J shed 3 bases, and the junction held 6 bases outside the gene matches. Per the germline V gene, CDR1 is MGHDK and CDR2 is SYGVNS. This CDR3 is 15 amino acids long. The CDR3 here is CASSDAGQGDYGYTF. CDR3 bases: TGTGCCAGCAGTGACGCAGGACAGGGAGACTATGGCTACACCTTC.

This clonotype was found once. The V and J genes are TRBV6-2 or TRBV6-3 and TRBJ1-1; D remains unclear. The germline gives CDR1 MNHEY, CDR2 SVGEGT. The CDR3 runs to 14 residues. The chain's CDR3 is CATSDGGRYTEAFF. The DNA of the CDR3 is TGTGCTACTTCAGACGGAGGGAGGTATACTGAAGCTTTCTTT.

This clonotype appeared many times. The V and J genes are TRBV6-2 or TRBV6-3 and TRBJ2-7; 10 bases line up with TRBD1. The CDR3 consists of 15 residues. In germline, CDR1 is MNHEY, CDR2 SVGEGT. V lost 6 bases to trimming and J lost 5 bases; unmatched junction nucleotides: 10. Here the CDR3 reads CASSHPLDRGNEQYF. The CDR3 bases are TGTGCCAGCAGCCACCCCTTGGACAGGGGGAACGAGCAGTACTTC.

This clonotype was seen many times. The rearrangement uses TRBV2 and TRBJ2-7; 10 bases match TRBD1. The CDR3 length is 14 residues. The junction had 3 bases not matched to a gene; V was cut back by 4 bases and J by 3 bases. Germline CDR1 is SNHLY and CDR2 is FYNNEI. The CDR3 DNA reads TGTGCCAGCAGTGGGGGACAGGGGAACTACGAGCAGTACTTC. Its protein is CASSGGQGNYEQYF. Looking up the rest from reference TRBV2 and TRBJ2-7 gives the full variable domain: EPEVTQTPSHQVTQMGQEVILRCVPISNHLYFYWYRQILGQKVEFLVSFYNNEISEKSEIFDDQFSVERPDGSNFTLKIRSTKLEDSAMYFCASSGGQGNYEQYFGPGTRLTVT.

This clonotype showed up many times. The chain has TRBV6-1 and TRBJ1-2; D is possibly TRBD1 (5 bases). The V gene lost 4 bases and the J gene lost 2 bases, with 8 bases spanning the gap. The CDR3 extends over 13 amino acids. Germline lookup yields CDR1 MNHNS and CDR2 SASEGT. In DNA, the CDR3 is TGTGCCAGCAGTGCGACAGAGAACTATGGCTACACCTTC. Protein product: CASSATENYGYTF.

The chain employs TRBV4-1 and TRBJ1-1; 8 positions agree with TRBD1. Per germline, CDR1 MGHRA and CDR2 YSYEKL. V dropped 4 bases and J dropped 1; count of bases not matched to a gene: 5. The CDR3 runs 15 residues. The CDR3 DNA follows: TGCGCCAGCAGCCGAGGACAGGGCCCGAACACTGAAGCTTTCTTT. Translation: CASSRGQGPNTEAFF.

This clonotype was detected many times. This chain uses TRBV6-2 or TRBV6-3 with TRBJ1-1; 10 positions agree with TRBD1. The V gene's germline CDR1 is MNHEY and CDR2 SVGEGT. This CDR3 is built from 12 residues. V lost 9 bases, J lost 10 bases, and 8 bases stayed unmatched. The CDR3 coding sequence is TGTGCCAGGACAGGGGGCGAGGTTGGAGCTTTCTTT. Amino acid sequence: CARTGGEVGAFF.